The 21 T cell receptor beta chains listed next were all sequenced from one sample in a study of T cell repertoires in cytomegalovirus infection. Antigens for these TCRs are unknown. MiXCR, applied by TCRdb to the reads, yields one record per CDR3 protein. The data contain some 130,000 distinct CDR3 sequences, under 30% of them singletons. Sample: PBMCs, sequenced either directly or after in vitro stimulation (not recorded which). These receptors originate from a human donor in good health (CMV status not recorded). Some clones in this sample may be carry-over from other donors' samples.

This CDR3 reads CSVGLAWMAGELFF. The CDR3 region has the DNA TGCAGCGTGGGACTAGCGTGGATGGCCGGGGAGCTGTTTTTT. The chain employs TRBV29-1 and TRBJ2-2; 10 bases fit TRBD2. This CDR3 spans 14 amino acids. Per the germline V gene, CDR1 is SQVTM and CDR2 is ANQGSEA. Trimming cost V 6 bases and J 6 bases; bases outside gene matches: 7.

This clonotype was seen only a few times. This rearrangement joins TRBV4-2 to TRBJ2-5; the match to TRBD2 covers 12 bases. CDR1 and CDR2 from the germline V gene are LGHNA and YNFKEQ. The CDR3 has 16 amino acids. Trimming at V came to 0 bases and at J to 4 bases, leaving 3 bases not matched to a gene. The CDR3 nucleotides read TGTGCCAGCAGCCAAGAAACTAGCGGGAGGAGAGAGACCCAGTACTTC. Its protein is CASSQETSGRRETQYF.

The V gene is TRBV12-3 or TRBV12-4, the J gene TRBJ1-2, with D maybe TRBD1 (6 bases). Trimming left V 6 bases short and J 5 bases short, with 13 bases between. This CDR3 has 13 residues. The CDR3 DNA is TGTGCCAGCAGCCGGCCACAGGGATATGGCTACACCTTC. Translated: CASSRPQGYGYTF.

Many counts were recorded for this clonotype. The chain couples TRBV27 to TRBJ1-1, with unresolved D. There are 14 residues in the CDR3. Trimming stripped 3 bases from V and 7 bases from J, with 15 bases between. From germline, CDR1 is MNHEY and CDR2 SMNVEV (reference sequence). DNA for the CDR3: TGTGCCAGCAGTTTGGGGTCGGCAGCGAATGAAGCTTTCTTT. Protein sequence: CASSLGSAANEAFF.

The rearrangement uses TRBV28 and TRBJ1-3; D not resolved. This CDR3 is built from 14 residues. V was cut by 3 bases and J by 1 base, with 7 bases left in between. From germline, CDR1 is MDHEN and CDR2 SYDVKM. For the CDR3, the DNA is TGTGCCAGCAGTTTCCCAGGTTCTGGAAACACCATATATTTT. It specifies CASSFPGSGNTIYF.

The V gene is TRBV7-9, the J gene TRBJ2-1; TRBD1 or TRBD2 may be the D gene (6 bases each). The CDR3 loop spans 15 amino acids. V was clipped by 6 bases and J by 8 bases, with 20 bases between them. The germline V gene has CDR1 SEHNR and CDR2 FQNEAQ (reference sequence). The CDR3 spells CASSLLGGRPDEQFF. Here the CDR3 DNA reads TGTGCCAGCAGTCTCCTCGGGGGCCGACCCGATGAGCAGTTCTTC.

This clonotype is judged medium-sized. The CDR3 region has the DNA TGTGCCAGCAGCTTGGGCAGGGGGTCGCACGAGCAGTACTTC. This sequence encodes CASSLGRGSHEQYF. The rearrangement links TRBV5-4 to TRBJ2-7; TRBD1 aligns across 7 bases. From germline, CDR1 is SGHNT and CDR2 YYREEE (reference sequence). Trimming cost V 0 bases and J 5 bases; bases outside gene matches: 5. The CDR3 runs to 14 residues.

The chain carries TRBV27 and TRBJ1-1, with TRBD1 as a possible D gene (5 bases). The V end lost 8 bases, the J end lost 0 bases, and 16 bases lay between the germline ends. CDR3 length equals 15 residues. CDR1 and CDR2 from the germline V gene are MNHEY and SMNVEV (reference sequence). Here the CDR3 DNA reads TGTGCCAGCGAGACAGTTTCCATGATGAACACTGAAGCTTTCTTT. Its translation: CASETVSMMNTEAFF.

The chain has TRBV7-2 and TRBJ1-6, with TRBD1 matching over 9 bases. Trimming at V came to 6 bases and at J to 7 bases, leaving 4 bases not matched to a gene. Germline V gives CDR1 SGHTA, CDR2 FQGNSA. The CDR3 sequence is 14 residues long. The CDR3 reads CASRGQGLNSPLHF. The CDR3 DNA follows: TGTGCCAGCAGGGGACAGGGCCTGAATTCACCCCTCCACTTT.

This clonotype was seen a handful of times. The chain joins TRBV4-1 to TRBJ1-4; 7 bases agree with TRBD1. The CDR3 extends over 15 amino acids. Trimming took 5 bases from V and 5 from J; bases not matched to a gene: 8. Looked up from germline, CDR1 is MGHRA and CDR2 is YSYEKL. The CDR3 region has the DNA TGCGCCAGCAGCTTAAGGGACAGAAAGAATGAAAAACTGTTTTTT. Residues: CASSLRDRKNEKLFF.

The rearrangement joins TRBV4-1 to TRBJ1-2; D gene ambiguous. The length of the CDR3 is 13 residues. Per germline, CDR1 MGHRA and CDR2 YSYEKL. Trimming stripped 4 bases from V and 8 bases from J, with 14 bases between. The CDR3 spells CASSLPNRTGYTF. In DNA, the CDR3 is TGCGCCAGCAGCCTACCGAACCGGACCGGCTACACCTTC.

The chain has TRBV11-2 and TRBJ2-5, with D uncertain. Germline V gene data show CDR1 as SGHAT and CDR2 as FQNNGV. The CDR3 covers 18 residues. V lost 0 bases to trimming and J lost 1 base, with 18 bases between them. CDR3 protein: CASSLDRLAAPSQETQYF. CDR3 sequence (DNA): TGTGCCAGCAGCTTAGATAGGTTGGCTGCACCCTCCCAAGAGACCCAGTACTTC.

This chain connects TRBV4-3 to TRBJ2-3; D is ambiguous. Germline assignment: CDR1 LGHNA and CDR2 YSLEER. Trimming cost V 0 bases and J 6 bases, with 13 bases left between them. This CDR3 has 15 residues. The CDR3: CASSQDWLGPDTQYF. The CDR3 DNA sequence: TGCGCCAGCAGCCAAGATTGGCTAGGCCCGGATACGCAGTATTTT.

The V call is TRBV19, the J call TRBJ2-1; D might be TRBD2 (6 bases). CDR1 is LNHDA and CDR2 is SQIVND in the germline V gene (reference sequence). The germline V and J ends were trimmed by 1 base and 6 bases, with 16 bases remaining between them. This CDR3 is 16 amino acids long. CDR3 nucleotide sequence: TGTGCCAGTAGTATAGGTCTAGCGTCGGGTTTCAATGAGCAGTTCTTC. This translates into CASSIGLASGFNEQFF.

The V and J genes are TRBV19 and TRBJ1-1, with 7 positions matching TRBD1. The CDR3 runs to 17 residues. J lost 3 bases, V lost 5 bases, and 15 bases had no gene match. Germline V CDR1 and CDR2: LNHDA, SQIVND (reference sequence). Written as DNA, the CDR3 is TGTGCCAGTAGTCCACCGAGAAGACAGGGTTCGGACACTGAAGCTTTCTTT. Its protein product is CASSPPRRQGSDTEAFF.

There are a few counts of this clonotype. The chain joins TRBV6-6 to TRBJ2-7; the D gene is possibly TRBD2 (6 bases). Germline V lookup: CDR1 MNHNY, CDR2 SVGAGI (reference sequence). V was clipped by 0 bases and J by 6 bases, with 18 bases between them. The CDR3 is 16 amino acids. CDR3 DNA: TGTGCCAGCAGTTACTCGAAACGGGAGAGAGAAAGCGAGCAGTACGTC. Translating gives CASSYSKRERESEQYV.

The V and J genes are TRBV6-2 or TRBV6-3 and TRBJ2-7, with D possibly called TRBD1 or TRBD2 (5 bases each). Germline V gene sequence: CDR1 MNHEY, CDR2 SVGEGT. The CDR3 runs 15 residues. V dropped 4 bases and J dropped 3 bases, with 16 bases sitting between them. CDR3 amino acids: CASSFRDQTLYEQYV. CDR3 coding DNA: TGTGCCAGCAGTTTCAGGGACCAAACCCTCTACGAGCAGTACGTC.

The chain is built from TRBV12-3 or TRBV12-4 and TRBJ2-7, with TRBD1 identical over 8 bases. The CDR3 sequence is 15 residues long. The junction had 5 bases not matched to a gene; V was cut back by 2 bases and J by 2 bases. CDR3: CASSLTRDRTYEQYF. The CDR3 DNA sequence: TGTGCCAGCAGTTTAACCCGGGACAGGACCTACGAGCAGTACTTC.

About this clonotype itself: A much larger clone differs by one base, so this may be a read error. The J gene is TRBJ2-3, the V gene TRBV7-2, with 7 positions matching TRBD1. The CDR3 length is 15 residues. From germline, CDR1 is SGHTA and CDR2 FQGNSA. Trimming at V came to 3 bases and at J to 1 base, leaving 4 bases not matched to a gene. DNA for the CDR3: TGTGCCAGCAGCTTCGGACAGGTGCGCACAGATACGCAGTATTTT. Amino acids: CASSFGQVRTDTQYF. Full variable domain (outside the CDR3, taken from reference TRBV7-2 and TRBJ2-3): GAGVSQSPSNKVTEKGKDVELRCDPISGHTALYWYRQSLGQGLEFLIYFQGNSAPDKSGLPSDRFSAERTGGSVSTLTIQRTQQEDSAVYLCASSFGQVRTDTQYFGPGTRLTVL.

This clonotype was recorded many times. The chain links TRBV7-9 to TRBJ2-7; either TRBD1 or TRBD2 may fit D (5 bases each). Germline assignment: CDR1 SEHNR and CDR2 FQNEAQ (reference sequence). The CDR3 is 16 amino acids. Trimming pared 5 bases from V and 2 bases from J, leaving 19 bases between. The CDR3 nucleotides read TGTGCCAGCAGCCCCTCCCCGGGACGGATAACCTACGAGCAGTACTTC. Protein sequence: CASSPSPGRITYEQYF.

With respect to this clonotype: This may arise from a read error, as a much more abundant clone is one base away. The chain combines TRBV7-2 with TRBJ2-7; possibly TRBD1 for D (5 bases). The CDR3 covers 14 residues. Germline CDR1 reads SGHTA; CDR2 reads FQGNSA. V gave up 1 base and J gave up 0 bases, with 7 bases separating them. The CDR3 nucleotides are TGTGCCAGCAGCTTAGACAGGATCTCCTACGAGCAGTACTTC. As protein: CASSLDRISYEQYF.